This is a list of T cell receptor beta chains from one sample in a study of cytomegalovirus exposure and HLA in healthy donors. Assay used: immunoSEQ multiplex PCR; TCRdb lists only in-frame clones, some missing. With roughly 140,000 clones in the sample, the ten largest clones hold 0.96%. What was sequenced was PBMCs. The receptors derive from a male donor in good health and CMV-seronegative. Both conserved end residues are part of each CDR3. The order of the fields is CDR3 length, J gene, V gene, D gene, CDR3 DNA, CDR3 protein. A D gene is named only where the DNA matches it firmly.

length: 13
J: TRBJ1-5
V: TRBV10-2
D: NA
DNA: TGCGCCAGCAGTGTGGGAGGGCGTAAGCCCCAGCATTTT
CDR3: CASSVGGRKPQHF

length: 15
J: TRBJ2-7
V: TRBV30
D: TRBD2
DNA: TGTGCCGGGACTCAAGGACTAGCGCTCTTCTACGAGCAGTACTTC
CDR3: CAGTQGLALFYEQYF

length: 13
J: TRBJ2-1
V: TRBV7-9
D: TRBD1
DNA: TGTGCCAGCAGCACGGGACAGCGATTTGAGCAGTTCTTC
CDR3: CASSTGQRFEQFF

length: 14
J: TRBJ1-4
V: TRBV5-1
D: NA
DNA: TGCGCCAGCAGCTTGGGGCAGGGCAATGAAAAACTGTTTTTT
CDR3: CASSLGQGNEKLFF

length: 15
J: TRBJ1-3
V: TRBV19
D: TRBD1
DNA: TGTGCCAGTAGTATCCCGACAGGGTCTGGAAACACCATATATTTT
CDR3: CASSIPTGSGNTIYF

length: 14
J: TRBJ2-5
V: TRBV7-9
D: TRBD1
DNA: TGTGCCAGCAGCTCGGGACAGGGTAGAGAGACCCAGTACTTC
CDR3: CASSSGQGRETQYF

length: 15
J: TRBJ1-2
V: TRBV6-6
D: TRBD1
DNA: TGTGCCAGCAGTTACTCCGGGACAGAGGGCTATGGCTACACCTTC
CDR3: CASSYSGTEGYGYTF

length: 14
J: TRBJ2-7
V: TRBV14
D: TRBD1
DNA: TGTGCCAGCAGCCCCCGACAGGGAGCGTACGAGCAGTACTTC
CDR3: CASSPRQGAYEQYF

length: 20
J: TRBJ2-6
V: TRBV19
D: TRBD1
DNA: TGTGCCAGTAGTTCTCGGGGACAGGGGGCCATTAGCTCTGGGGCCAACGTCCTGACTTTC
CDR3: CASSSRGQGAISSGANVLTF

length: 15
J: TRBJ2-7
V: TRBV7-3
D: TRBD1
DNA: TGTGCCAGCAGCCGACAGGGGAGAGCCGTTGAAGAGCAGTACTTC
CDR3: CASSRQGRAVEEQYF

length: 14
J: TRBJ1-5
V: TRBV6-1
D: NA
DNA: TGTGCCAGCGTTGAACGAAAACTCAATCAGCCCCAGCATTTT
CDR3: CASVERKLNQPQHF

length: 13
J: TRBJ1-5
V: TRBV29-1
D: NA
DNA: TGCAGCGTTGTTTTACAGGTCAATCAGCCCCAGCATTTT
CDR3: CSVVLQVNQPQHF

length: 16
J: TRBJ1-1
V: TRBV15
D: TRBD1
DNA: TGTGCCACCAGCAGAGATCGATACAGGGGGATGACTGAAGCTTTCTTT
CDR3: CATSRDRYRGMTEAFF

length: 16
J: TRBJ1-5
V: TRBV7-2
D: NA
DNA: TGTGCCAGCAGCCCCACGACCCTAAGGAGGGATCAGCCCCAGCATTTT
CDR3: CASSPTTLRRDQPQHF

length: 15
J: TRBJ2-5
V: TRBV9
D: TRBD1
DNA: TGTGCCAGCAGCGTTACAGGGGTCCATTCAGAGACCCAGTACTTC
CDR3: CASSVTGVHSETQYF

length: 11
J: TRBJ2-3
V: TRBV29-1
D: NA
DNA: TGCAGCGCTGCGAGGGTGGATACGCAGTATTTT
CDR3: CSAARVDTQYF

length: 15
J: TRBJ1-4
V: TRBV5-6
D: TRBD1
DNA: TGTGCCAGCAGCTCGAGACAGGGGCCGGCTGAAAAACTGTTTTTT
CDR3: CASSSRQGPAEKLFF

length: 13
J: TRBJ1-5
V: TRBV7-9
D: NA
DNA: TGTGCCAGCAGCCCAACGGGGAATCAGCCCCAGCATTTT
CDR3: CASSPTGNQPQHF

length: 15
J: TRBJ1-5
V: TRBV7-7
D: NA
DNA: TGTGCTAGCAGCTTGTTACAGGATAGCAATCAGCCCCAGCATTTT
CDR3: CASSLLQDSNQPQHF